One and the same sample provided the 25 T cell receptor beta chains below, sequenced in a study of blood T cell repertoires in COVID-19 (dated by TCRdb to about 2020). The receptor library was made with the immunoSEQ multiplex PCR assay. TCRdb obtained this table from immuneACCESS and retained in-frame rearrangements with V and J assigned. These tables miss some clones; where compared with another copy, unresolved V genes account for less than half of the shortfall, and the remainder is unexplained. This sample gives hundreds of thousands of clones in total; approximately 90% of them show up just once. Around 9% of the sample is in the top ten clones. Sequencing input: PBMCs or T cells enriched from blood (not recorded which). These receptors originate from a woman aged 18-29 years who had recovered from COVID-19.

This clone was observed at least ten times. V gene TRBV18 combines with J gene TRBJ2-7, with 9 bases that match TRBD1. The CDR3 has 14 residues. CDR1 KGHSH and CDR2 LQKENI come from the germline V gene. V trimming: 2 bases; J trimming: 3 bases; junction bases outside the gene matches: 2. The CDR3 DNA sequence: TGTGCCAGCTCACCAGGACAGGGGTTCTACGAGCAGTACTTC. This gives the protein CASSPGQGFYEQYF.

Of note for this clone: The junction does not match germline at one end; this may be a read error. The chain joins TRBV11-2 to TRBJ2-2, with D possibly TRBD2 on 7 matching bases. Looked up from germline, CDR1 is SGHAT and CDR2 is FQNNGV. The CDR3 extends over 14 amino acids. The CDR3 nucleotides read TGTGCCAGCAGCTTAGGGACATTTGCGGGGGCGCTGTTTTTT. The encoded protein is CASSLGTFAGALFF.

The chain uses TRBV21-1 and TRBJ1-5; the table's D call TRBD1 went unverified against the DNA. TRBV21-1 is noted as a pseudogene. The CDR3 has 17 residues. The CDR3 DNA follows: TGTGCCAGCAGCAAGGCCCGAGGGACAGGGGGCAATCAGCCCCAGCATTTT. It translates to CASSKARGTGGNQPQHF.

J is TRBJ1-1 and V is TRBV20-1, with D hard to call. The germline V gene encodes CDR1 DFQATT and CDR2 SNEGSKA (reference sequence). This CDR3 spans 11 amino acids. The germline V and J ends were trimmed by 1 base and 9 bases, with 9 bases remaining between them. The CDR3 DNA is TGCAGTGCTAGAGGGAGGGCTCAAGCTTTCTTT. Translated, it gives CSARGRAQAFF.

The J gene is TRBJ1-1, the V gene TRBV19; D not certain. The CDR3 contains 16 residues. Trimming removed 1 base at V and 0 bases at J, with 12 bases between. The germline V gene encodes CDR1 LNHDA and CDR2 SQIVND (reference sequence). CDR3 amino acids: CASSIGGGRMNTEAFF. DNA for the CDR3: TGTGCCAGTAGTATAGGAGGTGGTAGGATGAACACTGAAGCTTTCTTT.

This clone was counted a single time. The genes are TRBV9 and TRBJ2-7; D may be TRBD2 (5 bases). The CDR3 is made up of 16 amino acids. The germline CDR1 and CDR2 sequences are SGDLS and YYNGEE. V was cut by 4 bases and J by 0 bases, with 17 bases left in between. This chain's CDR3 is CASSLGGPLSSYEQYF. CDR3 bases: TGTGCCAGCAGCCTGGGCGGGCCCCTTTCCTCCTACGAGCAGTACTTC.

The rearrangement uses TRBV6-5 and TRBJ2-1; perhaps TRBD1 as D (6 bases). Germline CDR1 and CDR2: MNHEY and SVGAGI. Deletions cut 5 bases from V and 12 bases from J, with 20 bases between. The CDR3 is 14 residues long. CDR3 nucleotide sequence: TGTGCCAGCAGTCGTCTCCGGGACACCCGAGGGCAGTTCTTC. It is translated as CASSRLRDTRGQFF.

The chain employs TRBV19 and TRBJ2-7, with 11 bases lining up with TRBD2. This CDR3 has 15 amino acids. V trimming: 6 bases; J trimming: 2 bases; junction bases outside the gene matches: 6. CDR1 is LNHDA and CDR2 is SQIVND in the germline V gene (reference sequence). In nucleotides, the CDR3 is TGTGCCAGTAGACCACTAGCGGGGGACCCCTACGAGCAGTACTTC. The encoded protein is CASRPLAGDPYEQYF. Based on the CDR3 plus reference TRBV19 and TRBJ2-7, the full variable domain is DGGITQSPKYLFRKEGQNVTLSCEQNLNHDAMYWYRQDPGQGLRLIYYSQIVNDFQKGDIAEGYSVSREKKESFPLTVTSAQKNPTAFYLCASRPLAGDPYEQYFGPGTRLTVT.

This chain joins TRBV24-1 and TRBJ1-1; 7 nucleotides line up with TRBD1. Germline loops: CDR1 KGHDR, CDR2 SFDVKD. V lost 4 bases and J lost 14; bases outside the gene matches: 12. The CDR3 loop spans 13 amino acids. The CDR3 region is CATSDPGQSKLFF. CDR3 DNA: TGTGCCACCAGTGACCCGGGACAGTCAAAGCTCTTCTTT.

The chain joins TRBV24-1 to TRBJ1-6, with TRBD1 matching over 9 bases. Looked up from germline, CDR1 is KGHDR and CDR2 is SFDVKD. Trimming removed 5 bases from V and 7 bases from J; junction bases left unmatched: 11. The CDR3 contains 17 residues. CDR3: CATSGTGVPSRNSPLHF. The CDR3, as DNA: TGTGCCACCAGTGGGACAGGGGTGCCAAGCCGAAATTCACCCCTCCACTTT.

The table lists this clone with a few counts. The gene calls are TRBV28 and TRBJ1-6; TRBD1 is a possible D gene (6 bases). CDR1 and CDR2 from the germline V gene are MDHEN and SYDVKM. V lost 8 bases and J lost 8, with 10 bases in between. CDR3 length: 12 residues. The CDR3 DNA follows: TGTGCCAGCGGACAGAACTATTCACCCCTCCACTTT. Its protein is CASGQNYSPLHF.

This clone was seen once. The rearrangement joins TRBV27 to TRBJ2-3; D may be TRBD2 (6 bases). V shed 4 bases and J shed 5 bases, with 19 bases lying between them. Germline V gives CDR1 MNHEY, CDR2 SMNVEV (reference sequence). This CDR3 has 16 amino acids. CDR3 bases: TGTGCCAGCAGTTCCCTCACCGCGGGGTTTAGAGATACGCAGTATTTT. The encoded protein is CASSSLTAGFRDTQYF.

This sequence joins TRBV21-1 and TRBJ1-2; TRBD1, as called in the table, went unchecked against the DNA. TRBV21-1 is a pseudogene segment. The CDR3 is made up of 17 amino acids. The CDR3 region has the DNA TGTGCCAGCAGCAAAGATCTACCGGGACAGAGTTTCTATGGCTACACCTTC. Protein product: CASSKDLPGQSFYGYTF.

The chain carries TRBV28 and TRBJ2-2, with a weak D call TRBD2 (6 bases). The V gene lost 6 bases and the J gene lost 5 bases, with 16 bases spanning the gap. Germline loops: CDR1 MDHEN, CDR2 SYDVKM. CDR3 length equals 15 residues. The CDR3 protein is CASSPVGGRTGELFF. CDR3 nucleotide sequence: TGTGCCAGCAGCCCCGTGGGGGGAAGGACCGGGGAGCTGTTTTTT.

The V and J genes are TRBV19 and TRBJ1-2; D is ambiguous. V shed 4 bases and J shed 3 bases, with 12 bases lying between them. Germline CDR1 LNHDA, CDR2 SQIVND (reference sequence). The CDR3 covers 14 residues. The CDR3 region has the DNA TGTGCCAGTAGTAGTATGTTGGTAGACTATGGCTACACCTTC. Translation gives CASSSMLVDYGYTF.

This chain links TRBV29-1 with TRBJ2-1; 7 bases align to TRBD2. The CDR3 spans 12 residues. CDR1 and CDR2 (germline): SQVTM, ANQGSEA. V trimming: 6 bases; J trimming: 8 bases; junction bases outside the gene matches: 7. The CDR3 DNA sequence: TGCAGCGTCGGCGGGGGAATGGATGAGCAGTTCTTC. Translating gives CSVGGGMDEQFF.

V usage is TRBV6-1 and J usage is TRBJ2-1, with TRBD2 matching 10 bases. V shed 0 bases, J shed 6 bases, and the junction held 11 bases outside the gene matches. CDR3 length: 18 residues. Per germline, CDR1 MNHNS and CDR2 SASEGT. The CDR3 spells CASSEARAKSGRANEQFF. The CDR3 coding sequence is TGTGCCAGCAGTGAAGCCAGAGCCAAAAGCGGGAGGGCCAATGAGCAGTTCTTC.

The chain joins TRBV6-5 to TRBJ2-5; tentative D call: TRBD1 (7 bases). Germline V lookup: CDR1 MNHEY, CDR2 SVGAGI. V was clipped by 5 bases and J by 2 bases, with 12 bases between them. The CDR3 has 14 residues. CDR3 nucleotide sequence: TGTGCCAGCAGTATGGAGGGACAGCAAGAGACCCAGTACTTC. Its translation is CASSMEGQQETQYF.

The CDR3 loop reads CASSLAPGLAGGGSYNEQFF. The CDR3, as DNA: TGTGCCAGCAGTTTGGCCCCGGGACTAGCGGGGGGGGGCTCCTACAATGAGCAGTTCTTC. V is TRBV27 and J is TRBJ2-1; 16 positions agree with TRBD2. CDR1 is MNHEY, CDR2 SMNVEV, per germline (reference sequence). Trimming at V came to 3 bases and at J to 0 bases, leaving 8 bases not matched to a gene. This CDR3 has 20 residues.

The genes are TRBV10-3 and TRBJ1-1; no clear D. CDR1 and CDR2 (germline): ENHRY, SYGVKD. V lost 3 bases and J 8 bases, leaving 10 bases between the germline ends. This CDR3 contains 12 residues. The CDR3: CAISDSTLEAFF. The CDR3, as DNA: TGTGCCATCAGTGATAGCACCCTAGAAGCTTTCTTT.

The chain joins TRBV18 to TRBJ2-3, with 10 bases identical to TRBD2. V dropped 2 bases and J dropped 1; count of bases not matched to a gene: 6. CDR3 length equals 17 residues. CDR1 and CDR2 (germline): KGHSH, LQKENI. Here the CDR3 DNA reads TGTGCCAGCTCACCATTTGTCCTAGCGGGGGGCACAGATACGCAGTATTTT. Its protein is CASSPFVLAGGTDTQYF.

The V and J genes are TRBV7-3 and TRBJ1-1; D remains ambiguous. Trimming pared 6 bases from V and 0 bases from J, leaving 8 bases between. The CDR3 consists of 13 residues. From germline, CDR1 is SGHTA and CDR2 FQGTGA. The CDR3 DNA reads as TGTGCCAGCAGAGCGGAGTTGAACACTGAAGCTTTCTTT. It yields the protein CASRAELNTEAFF. Supplemented by reference TRBV7-3 and TRBJ1-1, the full variable domain reads GAGVSQTPSNKVTEKGKYVELRCDPISGHTALYWYRQSLGQGPEFLIYFQGTGAADDSGLPNDRFFAVRPEGSVSTLKIQRTERGDSAVYLCASRAELNTEAFFGQGTRLTVV.

Only one count was recorded for this clone. The chain uses TRBV2 and TRBJ1-2; no definite D call. The CDR3 loop spans 13 amino acids. Germline V gives CDR1 SNHLY, CDR2 FYNNEI. Trimming cost V 7 bases and J 2 bases, with 11 bases left between them. The CDR3 here is CASNTFMNYGYTF. The CDR3 DNA follows: TGTGCCAGCAATACATTTATGAACTATGGCTACACCTTC.

This clone has just one count. The V call is TRBV5-1, the J call TRBJ2-7; 11 bases align to TRBD2. The CDR3 runs 16 residues. Germline CDR1 is SGHRS and CDR2 is YFSETQ. Trimming at V came to 4 bases and at J to 0 bases, leaving 6 bases not matched to a gene. DNA for the CDR3: TGCGCCAGCAGCCGTACGGGACTAGCGGACTCCTACGAGCAGTACTTC. As protein: CASSRTGLADSYEQYF.

The rearrangement links TRBV7-2 to TRBJ2-1, with D possibly being TRBD2 (7 bases). CDR3 length: 16 residues. V lost 2 bases and J 4 bases, leaving 15 bases between the germline ends. Germline V gives CDR1 SGHTA, CDR2 FQGNSA. CDR3 DNA sequence: TGTGCCAGCAGCTTATTGGGGGGGGCCCCTTACAATGAGCAGTTCTTC. It is translated as CASSLLGGAPYNEQFF.